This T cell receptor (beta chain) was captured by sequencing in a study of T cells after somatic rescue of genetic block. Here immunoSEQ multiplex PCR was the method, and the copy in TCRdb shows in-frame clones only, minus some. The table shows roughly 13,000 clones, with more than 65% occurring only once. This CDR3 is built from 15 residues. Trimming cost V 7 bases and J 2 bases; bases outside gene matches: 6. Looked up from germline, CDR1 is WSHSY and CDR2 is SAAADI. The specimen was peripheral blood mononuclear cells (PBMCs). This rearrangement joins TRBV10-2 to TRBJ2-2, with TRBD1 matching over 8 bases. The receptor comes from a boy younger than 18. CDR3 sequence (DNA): TGCGCCAGCAAGGCAGACAGGGGAAACACCGGGGAGCTGTTTTTT. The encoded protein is CASKADRGNTGELFF.